This T cell receptor (beta chain) was sequenced in a study of identical twins. Worth noting for this clonotype: The antigen is not known.

Study outcomes and limitations: Models underpredicted monozygotic twin sharing of out-of-frame TCR alpha. Fewer insertions marked abundant cord blood beta clonotypes; young adult naive trended weakly, memory not at all.

Template switching, a step in the protocol, added a universal primer site, and cDNA carried unique molecular identifiers. MiXCR, run by TCRdb on the 5' RACE reads, gives a single entry per CDR3 protein. The sample lists 510,000 or so distinct CDR3 sequences, 13% to 15% occurring once. These data were likewise used in another study, on yellow fever vaccine responses in identical twins.

Sequencing used CD4+ T cells sorted from blood. This receptor was taken from a woman aged 18-30 years in good health.

In nucleotides, the CDR3 is TGCAGTGCTTCGACAGGGGAAGGAACTGAAGCTTTCTTT. Translated, it gives CSASTGEGTEAFF. The V gene is TRBV20-1, the J gene TRBJ1-1; 8 bases agree with TRBD1. This CDR3 is built from 13 residues. Germline CDR1 DFQATT, CDR2 SNEGSKA (reference sequence). Trimming at V came to 5 bases and at J to 5 bases, leaving 7 bases not matched to a gene.